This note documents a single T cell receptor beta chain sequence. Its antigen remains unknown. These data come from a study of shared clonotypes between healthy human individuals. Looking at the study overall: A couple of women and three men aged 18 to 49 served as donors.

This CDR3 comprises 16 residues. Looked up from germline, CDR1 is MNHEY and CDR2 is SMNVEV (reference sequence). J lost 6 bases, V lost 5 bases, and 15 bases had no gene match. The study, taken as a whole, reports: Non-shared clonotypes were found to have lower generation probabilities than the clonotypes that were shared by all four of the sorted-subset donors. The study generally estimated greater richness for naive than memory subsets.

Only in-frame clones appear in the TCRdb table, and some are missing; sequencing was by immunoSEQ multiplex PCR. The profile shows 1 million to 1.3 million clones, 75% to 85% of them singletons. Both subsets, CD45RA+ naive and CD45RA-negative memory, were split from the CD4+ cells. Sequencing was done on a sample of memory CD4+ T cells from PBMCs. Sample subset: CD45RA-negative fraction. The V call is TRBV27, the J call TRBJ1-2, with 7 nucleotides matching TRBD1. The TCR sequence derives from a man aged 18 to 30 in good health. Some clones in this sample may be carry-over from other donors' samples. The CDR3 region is CASSRELGRGLDGYTF. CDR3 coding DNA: TGTGCCAGCAGTCGTGAACTGGGTAGGGGGCTGGATGGCTACACCTTC.